This is a list of T cell receptor beta chains from one sample in a study of cytomegalovirus exposure and HLA in healthy donors. Assay: immunoSEQ multiplex PCR; the TCRdb copy retains only in-frame clones and omits some. In the table there are 90,000 or so clones, 55% to 75% of which are singletons. The material sequenced was PBMCs. Source of these receptors: a woman aged 18 to 35 in good health and CMV-seropositive. CDR3s include the opening cysteine and the closing phenylalanine or tryptophan. The D gene is left open where the match is weak. Clone size is stated in some rows and not others, as once, few, many or a class when expanded.

size	V	J	D	DNA	CDR3
few	TRBV6-5	TRBJ2-5	-	TGTGCCAGCAGTTACGTTGAGAGAGAGACCCAGTACTTC	CASSYVERETQYF
few	TRBV7-9	TRBJ2-6	-	TGTGCCAGCAGCTTAGGAGGGCTCTCTGGGGCCAACGTCCTGACTTTC	CASSLGGLSGANVLTF
-	TRBV4-1	TRBJ2-7	TRBD1	TGCGCCAGCAGCCACCGGGACAGGGACGAGCAGTACTTC	CASSHRDRDEQYF
-	TRBV5-1	TRBJ1-3	TRBD1	TGCGCCAGCAGCTGGGGACAGGGCCCCTCTGGAAACACCATATATTTT	CASSWGQGPSGNTIYF
-	TRBV7-2	TRBJ2-5	TRBD2	TGTGCCAGCAGCTTAGCCCCAGCGGGGGGGGAGACCCAGTACTTC	CASSLAPAGGETQYF
-	TRBV25-1	TRBJ2-5	-	TGTGCCAGCAGGACAGTCCTGGGGACCCAGTACTTC	CASRTVLGTQYF
few	TRBV6-1	TRBJ1-4	-	TGTGCCAGCAGTGAAGTCACAGGGAACAATGAAAAACTGTTTTTT	CASSEVTGNNEKLFF
-	TRBV5-1	TRBJ2-3	-	TGCGCCAGCAGCCGCCTGGGGGGGCAGGTCACAGATACGCAGTATTTT	CASSRLGGQVTDTQYF
-	TRBV18	TRBJ2-5	-	TGTGCCAGCTCACCAGTCAGGGGAGAGACCCAGTACTTC	CASSPVRGETQYF
once	TRBV4-2	TRBJ2-7	TRBD2	TGTGCCAGCAGCCAAGTGCGGGGGGGCTACGAGCAGTACTTC	CASSQVRGGYEQYF
-	TRBV5-1	TRBJ2-3	TRBD1	TGCGCCAGCAGCCCACCGGGACAGGGGGCCGAGGGGCAGTATTTT	CASSPPGQGAEGQYF